This TCR beta chain emerged from a study of CXCR3-negative and CXCR3-positive naive CD8 T cells. The CDR3 covers 15 residues. Per the germline V gene, CDR1 is SGHTA and CDR2 is FQGTGA. Approximately 300,000 cells per CD8+ T cell subset were flow-sorted in triplicate. The CD45RO-CCR7+CD27+CD95- phenotype denoted naive CD8+ T cells. Researchers prepared the TRB cDNA libraries using 5' RACE with UMI labels. TCRdb reprocessed the 5' RACE reads; each CDR3 protein has one entry and no DNA is given. The sample has roughly 56,000 distinct CDR3 sequences. Sequenced input: naive CXCR3- CD8+ T cells from blood. As to subset: CD45RO-CCR7+CD27+CD95- naive CD8+ T cells lacking CXCR3 (TNR3-). The chain has TRBV7-3 and TRBJ2-2; TCRdb's assignment of TRBD1 cannot be checked, as there is no DNA. The origin of this receptor is a human donor in good health. Some clones in this sample may be carry-over from other donors' samples. The CDR3 sequence is CASSPTGTGSGELFF.